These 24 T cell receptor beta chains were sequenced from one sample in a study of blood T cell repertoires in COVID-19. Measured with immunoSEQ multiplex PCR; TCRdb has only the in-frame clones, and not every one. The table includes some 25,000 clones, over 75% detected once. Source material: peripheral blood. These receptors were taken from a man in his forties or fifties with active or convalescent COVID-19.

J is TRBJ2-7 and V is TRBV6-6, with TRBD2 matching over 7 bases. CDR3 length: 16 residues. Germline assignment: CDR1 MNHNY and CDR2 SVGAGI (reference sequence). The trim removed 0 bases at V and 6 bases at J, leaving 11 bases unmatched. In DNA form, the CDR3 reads TGTGCCAGCAGTTACTCGGACTGGGGGAGGGACGGCGAGCAGTACTTC. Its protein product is CASSYSDWGRDGEQYF.

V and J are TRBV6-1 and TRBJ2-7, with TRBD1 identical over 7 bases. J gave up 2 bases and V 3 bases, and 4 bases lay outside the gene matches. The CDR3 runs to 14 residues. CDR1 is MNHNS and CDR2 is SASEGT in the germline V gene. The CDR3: CASSDRTGAYEQYF. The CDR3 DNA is TGTGCCAGCAGTGATCGGACAGGAGCCTACGAGCAGTACTTC.

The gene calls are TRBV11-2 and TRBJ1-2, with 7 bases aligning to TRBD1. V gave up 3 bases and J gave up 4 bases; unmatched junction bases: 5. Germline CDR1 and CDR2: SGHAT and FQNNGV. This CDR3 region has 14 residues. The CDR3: CASSFGPGGYGYTF. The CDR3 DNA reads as TGTGCCAGCAGCTTCGGCCCAGGGGGCTATGGCTACACCTTC.

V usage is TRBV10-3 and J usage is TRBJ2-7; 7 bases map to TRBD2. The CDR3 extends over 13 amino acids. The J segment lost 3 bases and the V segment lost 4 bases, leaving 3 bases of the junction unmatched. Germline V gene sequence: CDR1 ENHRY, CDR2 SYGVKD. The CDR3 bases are TGTGCCATCAGTGCAGGCGGGAGCTACGAGCAGTACTTC. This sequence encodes CAISAGGSYEQYF.

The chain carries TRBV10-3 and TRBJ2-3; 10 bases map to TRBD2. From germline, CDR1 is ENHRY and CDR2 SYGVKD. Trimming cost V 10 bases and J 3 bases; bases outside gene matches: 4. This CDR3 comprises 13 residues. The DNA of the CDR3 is TGTGCCACTGGACTAGCGGTTACAGATACGCAGTATTTT. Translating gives CATGLAVTDTQYF.

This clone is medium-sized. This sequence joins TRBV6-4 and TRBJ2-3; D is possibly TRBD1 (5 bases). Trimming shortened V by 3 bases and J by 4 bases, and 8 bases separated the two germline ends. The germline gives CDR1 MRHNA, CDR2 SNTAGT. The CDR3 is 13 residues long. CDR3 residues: CASSEGVADTQYF. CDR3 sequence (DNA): TGTGCCAGCAGTGAAGGGGTAGCAGATACGCAGTATTTT.

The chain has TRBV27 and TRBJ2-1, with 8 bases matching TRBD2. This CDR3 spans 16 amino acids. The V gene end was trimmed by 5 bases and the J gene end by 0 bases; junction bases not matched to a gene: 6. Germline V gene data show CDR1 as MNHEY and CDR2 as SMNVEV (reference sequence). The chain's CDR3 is CASSPRGGSSYNEQFF. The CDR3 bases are TGTGCCAGCAGTCCCCGGGGGGGATCCTCCTACAATGAGCAGTTCTTC.

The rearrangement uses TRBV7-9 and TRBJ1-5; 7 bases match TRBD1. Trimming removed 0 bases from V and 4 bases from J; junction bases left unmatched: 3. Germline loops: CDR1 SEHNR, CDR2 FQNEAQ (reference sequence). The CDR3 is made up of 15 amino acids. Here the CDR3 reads CASSLAQGPNQPQHF. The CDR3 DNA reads TGTGCCAGCAGCTTAGCACAGGGGCCAAATCAGCCCCAGCATTTT. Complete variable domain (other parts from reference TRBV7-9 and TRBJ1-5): DTGVSQNPRHKITKRGQNVTFRCDPISEHNRLYWYRQTLGQGPEFLTYFQNEAQLEKSRLLSDRFSAERPKGSFSTLEIQRTEQGDSAMYLCASSLAQGPNQPQHFGDGTRLSIL.

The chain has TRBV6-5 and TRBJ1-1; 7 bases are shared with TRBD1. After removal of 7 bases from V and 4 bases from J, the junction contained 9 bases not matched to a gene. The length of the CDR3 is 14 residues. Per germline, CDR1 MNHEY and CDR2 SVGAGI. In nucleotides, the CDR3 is TGTGCCAGCATCCCACAGGGGTGGGGCACTGAAGCTTTCTTT. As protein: CASIPQGWGTEAFF.

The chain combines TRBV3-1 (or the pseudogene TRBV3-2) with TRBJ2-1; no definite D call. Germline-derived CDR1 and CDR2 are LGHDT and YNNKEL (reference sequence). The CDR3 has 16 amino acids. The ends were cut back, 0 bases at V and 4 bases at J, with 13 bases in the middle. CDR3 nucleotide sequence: TGTGCCAGCAGCCAAGAAGTTAGCAATACTTACAATGAGCAGTTCTTC. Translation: CASSQEVSNTYNEQFF.

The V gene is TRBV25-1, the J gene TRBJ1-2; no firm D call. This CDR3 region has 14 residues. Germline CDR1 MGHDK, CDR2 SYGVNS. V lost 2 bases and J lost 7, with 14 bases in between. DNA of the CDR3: TGTGCCAGCAGTGAAGGGCTCCCGGGGTTTGGCTACACCTTC. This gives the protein CASSEGLPGFGYTF.

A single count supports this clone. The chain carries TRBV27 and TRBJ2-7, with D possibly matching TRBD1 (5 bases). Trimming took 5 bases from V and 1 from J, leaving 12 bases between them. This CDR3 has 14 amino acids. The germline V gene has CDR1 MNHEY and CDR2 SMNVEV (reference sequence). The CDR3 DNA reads TGTGCCAGCAGTCCCCGACAGTTTTCCTACGAGCAGTACTTC. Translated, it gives CASSPRQFSYEQYF.

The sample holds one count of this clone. CDR3 bases: TGTGCCAGCAGCTTAAGTGATCGGGACTCCTATGGCTACACCTTC. This sequence encodes CASSLSDRDSYGYTF. V is TRBV11-1 and J is TRBJ1-2; TRBD1 might be the D (5 bases). CDR1 and CDR2 from the germline V gene are SGHAT and FQDESV (reference sequence). V shed 2 bases and J shed 4 bases, with 14 bases lying between them. This CDR3 contains 15 residues.

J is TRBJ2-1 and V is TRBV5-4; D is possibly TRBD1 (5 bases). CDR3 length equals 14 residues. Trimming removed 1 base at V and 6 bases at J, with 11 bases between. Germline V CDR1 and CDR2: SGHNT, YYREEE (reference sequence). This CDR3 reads CASSLPDTVNEQFF. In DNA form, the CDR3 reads TGTGCCAGCAGCTTGCCGGACACTGTCAATGAGCAGTTCTTC.

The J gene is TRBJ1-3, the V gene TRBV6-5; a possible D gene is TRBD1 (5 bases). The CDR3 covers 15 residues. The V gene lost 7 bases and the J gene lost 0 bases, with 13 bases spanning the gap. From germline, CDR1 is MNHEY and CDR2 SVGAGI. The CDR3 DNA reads TGTGCCAGCACCCGGCAGGGCAACTCTGGAAACACCATATATTTT. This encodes CASTRQGNSGNTIYF.

This CDR3 is CSVESSVADEQFF. In DNA form, the CDR3 reads TGCAGCGTTGAATCTAGCGTGGCGGATGAGCAGTTCTTC. This sequence joins TRBV29-1 and TRBJ2-1, with D possibly TRBD2 on 6 matching bases. CDR1 and CDR2 (germline): SQVTM, ANQGSEA. Between the trimmed V and J ends, which lost 2 bases and 8 bases, there was a span of 13 bases. CDR3 length: 13 amino acids.

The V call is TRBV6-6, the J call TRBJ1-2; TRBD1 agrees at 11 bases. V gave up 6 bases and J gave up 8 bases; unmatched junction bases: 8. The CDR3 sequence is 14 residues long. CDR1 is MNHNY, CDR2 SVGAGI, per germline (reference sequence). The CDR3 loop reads CASSPGQGATGYTF. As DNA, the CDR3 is TGTGCCAGCAGCCCTGGACAGGGGGCAACCGGCTACACCTTC.

As DNA, the CDR3 is TGTGCCTGGAGGTTTCGGGGGGCCGAGACCCAGTACTTC. Its translation: CAWRFRGAETQYF. The chain is built from TRBV30 and TRBJ2-5; TRBD2 is a possible D gene (7 bases). Trimming cost V 3 bases and J 5 bases, with 13 bases left between them. Germline V gene sequence: CDR1 GTSNPN, CDR2 SVGIG (reference sequence). The CDR3 length is 13 residues.

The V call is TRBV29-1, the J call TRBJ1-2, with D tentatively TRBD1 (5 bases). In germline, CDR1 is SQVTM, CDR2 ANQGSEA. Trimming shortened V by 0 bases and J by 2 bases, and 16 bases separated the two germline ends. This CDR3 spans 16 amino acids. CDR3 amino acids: CSVEDPWQGDNYGYTF. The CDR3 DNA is TGCAGCGTTGAAGACCCTTGGCAGGGTGACAACTATGGCTACACCTTC.

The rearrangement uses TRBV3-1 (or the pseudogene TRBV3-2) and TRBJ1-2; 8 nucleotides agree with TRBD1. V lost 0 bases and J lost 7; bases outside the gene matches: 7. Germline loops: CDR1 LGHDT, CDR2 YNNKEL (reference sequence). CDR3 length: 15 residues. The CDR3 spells CASSQDLSRGLGYTF. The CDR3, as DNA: TGTGCCAGCAGCCAAGATCTTAGCAGGGGGCTTGGCTACACCTTC.

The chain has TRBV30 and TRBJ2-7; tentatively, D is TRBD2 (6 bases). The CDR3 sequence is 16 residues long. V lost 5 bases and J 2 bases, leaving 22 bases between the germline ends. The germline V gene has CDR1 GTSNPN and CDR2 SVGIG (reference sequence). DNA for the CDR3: TGTGCCTGGGAGTCTGGCGGGATGGTTAGCACCTACGAGCAGTACTTC. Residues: CAWESGGMVSTYEQYF.

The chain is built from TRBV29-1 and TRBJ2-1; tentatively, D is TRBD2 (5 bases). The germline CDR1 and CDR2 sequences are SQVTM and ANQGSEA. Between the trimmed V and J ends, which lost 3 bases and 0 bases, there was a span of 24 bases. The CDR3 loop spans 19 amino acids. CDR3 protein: CSVDGLAGRNRLSYNEQFF. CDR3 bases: TGCAGCGTTGACGGCCTAGCAGGACGGAACCGACTCTCCTACAATGAGCAGTTCTTC.

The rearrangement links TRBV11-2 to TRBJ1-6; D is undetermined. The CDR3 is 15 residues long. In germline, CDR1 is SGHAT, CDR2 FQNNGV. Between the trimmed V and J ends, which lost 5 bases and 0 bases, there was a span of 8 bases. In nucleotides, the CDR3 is TGTGCCAGCAGCACGCTATCCTCCTATAATTCACCCCTCCACTTT. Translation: CASSTLSSYNSPLHF. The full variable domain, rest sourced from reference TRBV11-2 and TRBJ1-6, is EAGVAQSPRYKIIEKRQSVAFWCNPISGHATLYWYQQILGQGPKLLIQFQNNGVVDDSQLPKDRFSAERLKGVDSTLKIQPAKLEDSAVYLCASSTLSSYNSPLHFGNGTRLTVT.

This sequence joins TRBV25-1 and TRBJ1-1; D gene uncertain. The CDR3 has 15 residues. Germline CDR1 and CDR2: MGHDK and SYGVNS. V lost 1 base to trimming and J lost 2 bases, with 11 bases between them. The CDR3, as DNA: TGTGCCAGCAGTGAATTAGTAGGGAGTAACACTGAAGCTTTCTTT. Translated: CASSELVGSNTEAFF.